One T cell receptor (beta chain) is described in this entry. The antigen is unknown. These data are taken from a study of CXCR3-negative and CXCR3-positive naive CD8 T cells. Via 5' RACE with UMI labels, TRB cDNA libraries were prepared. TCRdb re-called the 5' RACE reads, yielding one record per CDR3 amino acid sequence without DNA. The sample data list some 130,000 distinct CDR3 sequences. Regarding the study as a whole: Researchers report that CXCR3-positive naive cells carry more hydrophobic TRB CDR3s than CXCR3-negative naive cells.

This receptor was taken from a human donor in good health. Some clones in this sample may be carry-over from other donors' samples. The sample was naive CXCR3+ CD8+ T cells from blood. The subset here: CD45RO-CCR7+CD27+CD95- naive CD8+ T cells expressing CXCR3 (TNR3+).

This CDR3 reads CASSLRLAGNNEQFF. The chain joins TRBV19 to TRBJ2-1; the D call from TCRdb, TRBD2, cannot be confirmed without DNA. The CDR3 is 15 residues long. Germline V gives CDR1 LNHDA, CDR2 SQIVND (reference sequence).